This T cell receptor beta chain was retrieved from a study of blood T cell repertoires in COVID-19. In the study overall: The United States, Italy and Spain provided the acute and convalescent COVID-19 samples.

This clone occurred many times. Cohorts were determined from participant-reported clinical history. Recovered participants had two consecutive negative NP/OP PCR tests, healthcare professional clearance, or symptom resolution. The V segment lost 6 bases and the J segment 6 bases; nucleotides outside the gene matches: 11. The germline CDR1 and CDR2 sequences are LGHDT and YNNKEL (reference sequence). The CDR3 is 15 residues long. The authors' processing: Cell counts per sample came from amplifying reference gene primers. Libraries were prepared by immunoSEQ multiplex PCR; TCRdb keeps only in-frame clonotypes and omits some of them. That table is the source of V, J and clone size, and D and trimming were worked out from the DNA. The profile shows 250,000 or so clones, 84% of them singletons.

The sample consisted of PBMCs or T cells enriched from blood (not recorded which). The chain recombines TRBV3-1 (or the pseudogene TRBV3-2) with TRBJ1-2; 9 positions agree with TRBD1. The receptor was isolated from a man aged 60-69 years who had recovered from COVID-19. DNA for the CDR3: TGTGCCAGCAGTACCCCTGGGACAGGGCAACATGGCTACACCTTC. As protein: CASSTPGTGQHGYTF.